These 23 T cell receptor beta chains share one sample of origin, sequenced in a study of identical twins. Each CDR3 protein is one row after TCRdb ran MiXCR on the 5' RACE reads. Here the sample spans 200,000 to 250,000 distinct CDR3 sequences, 7.5% being singletons. The sample also formed part of further work on yellow fever vaccine responses in identical twins.

Material for sequencing was memory (CD45RO+) T cells sorted from blood. These receptors came from a woman aged 18-29 years in good health.

In this sample, this clonotype turned up many times. This chain joins TRBV28 and TRBJ2-7; 7 nucleotides align to TRBD1. V was clipped by 3 bases and J by 7 bases; unmatched bases: 6. The length of the CDR3 is 13 residues. Germline V gives CDR1 MDHEN, CDR2 SYDVKM. This CDR3 is CASSLTGFGEQYF. The CDR3 nucleotides read TGTGCCAGCAGTTTGACAGGGTTCGGTGAGCAGTACTTC.

This clonotype was recorded a few times. Written as DNA, the CDR3 is TGTGCCAGCAGCTTAGTAAACCGGTACAATGAGCAGTTCTTC. Its translation is CASSLVNRYNEQFF. The rearrangement links TRBV7-2 to TRBJ2-1; D uncertain. CDR3 length equals 14 residues. Germline V gene data show CDR1 as SGHTA and CDR2 as FQGNSA. The V end was cut by 1 base, the J end by 4 bases, with 8 bases between.

The table lists this clonotype with many counts. The rearrangement links TRBV27 to TRBJ2-2; the D is unclear. This CDR3 is built from 11 residues. V dropped 6 bases and J dropped 6 bases, with 5 bases sitting between them. Germline V gene data show CDR1 as MNHEY and CDR2 as SMNVEV (reference sequence). In DNA form, the CDR3 reads TGTGCCAGCAGCACGGCCGGGGAGCTGTTTTTT. This codes for CASSTAGELFF.

This clonotype was observed many times. The chain employs TRBV7-2 and TRBJ2-2; 7 bases match TRBD2. After removal of 1 base from V and 3 bases from J, the junction contained 2 bases not matched to a gene. The germline CDR1 and CDR2 sequences are SGHTA and FQGNSA. This CDR3 spans 15 amino acids. The CDR3 region has the DNA TGTGCCAGCAGCTTAGTGGGAGGGGACACCGGGGAGCTGTTTTTT. Its translation is CASSLVGGDTGELFF.

This clonotype was seen only a few times. The gene calls are TRBV7-9 and TRBJ1-5, with a tentative D call TRBD1 (6 bases). V lost 4 bases and J 5 bases, leaving 12 bases between the germline ends. The length of the CDR3 is 14 residues. From germline, CDR1 is SEHNR and CDR2 FQNEAQ (reference sequence). In nucleotides, the CDR3 is TGTGCCAGCAGCTCACAGAGGGGGGATCAGCCCCAGCATTTT. This encodes CASSSQRGDQPQHF. Full variable domain (rest looked up from reference TRBV7-9 and TRBJ1-5): DTGVSQNPRHKITKRGQNVTFRCDPISEHNRLYWYRQTLGQGPEFLTYFQNEAQLEKSRLLSDRFSAERPKGSFSTLEIQRTEQGDSAMYLCASSSQRGDQPQHFGDGTRLSIL.

This clonotype was seen many times. The rearrangement links TRBV7-8 to TRBJ1-5, with a possible D match to TRBD1 (5 bases). The germline gives CDR1 SGHVS, CDR2 FQNEAQ. V lost 1 base and J 7 bases, leaving 14 bases between the germline ends. CDR3 size: 15 residues. CDR3 in DNA: TGTGCCAGCAGCTTAGGGTGGGGGGAAAAGCAGCCCCAGCATTTT. This sequence encodes CASSLGWGEKQPQHF.

This sequence joins TRBV3-1 and TRBJ2-7; possibly TRBD1 for D (5 bases). Trimming cost V 5 bases and J 3 bases, with 11 bases left between them. The CDR3 is 13 amino acids. Germline V gene sequence: CDR1 LGHDT, CDR2 YNNKEL (reference sequence). Written as DNA, the CDR3 is TGTGCCAGCAGCGCAGGGAACAACTACGAGCAGTACTTC. Encoded protein: CASSAGNNYEQYF.

This clonotype was detected many times. The rearrangement joins TRBV5-1 to TRBJ1-4; D gene ambiguous. V dropped 0 bases and J dropped 0 bases, with 9 bases sitting between them. The CDR3 extends over 16 amino acids. The germline gives CDR1 SGHRS, CDR2 YFSETQ. The chain's CDR3 is CASSLAGGPTNEKLFF. The CDR3 region has the DNA TGCGCCAGCAGCTTGGCCGGTGGGCCAACTAATGAAAAACTGTTTTTT.

CDR3 protein: CASSLDWAKGNTEAFF. In DNA, the CDR3 is TGTGCCAGCAGCTTAGATTGGGCGAAGGGAAACACTGAAGCTTTCTTT. This chain links TRBV11-2 with TRBJ1-1; no firm D call. The CDR3 is made up of 16 amino acids. Germline CDR1 SGHAT, CDR2 FQNNGV. V was shortened by 0 bases and J by 2 bases, with 13 bases between the two germline ends.

This clonotype has a count of ten or more. The DNA of the CDR3 is TGTGCCAGCAGCTTACGGGTGATCTCCTACAATGAGCAGTTCTTC. This gives the protein CASSLRVISYNEQFF. The chain is built from TRBV11-2 and TRBJ2-1; D remains ambiguous. Germline CDR1 reads SGHAT; CDR2 reads FQNNGV. This CDR3 contains 15 residues. V lost 2 bases, J lost 0 bases, and 8 bases lay in between.

The chain uses TRBV6-5 and TRBJ2-1, with 11 bases identical to TRBD2. The CDR3 runs 15 residues. Germline CDR1 is MNHEY and CDR2 is SVGAGI. J lost 6 bases, V lost 5 bases, and 6 bases had no gene match. CDR3 nucleotide sequence: TGTGCCAGCAGTACTAGCGGGGGCCCGATCAATGAGCAGTTCTTC. Amino acids: CASSTSGGPINEQFF.

The chain employs TRBV7-2 and TRBJ2-5; unclear D gene. The CDR3 extends over 13 amino acids. The V and J ends lost 5 bases and 5 bases respectively, with 12 bases between them. Germline CDR1 and CDR2: SGHTA and FQGNSA. DNA of the CDR3: TGTGCCAGCAGCCCCCCTTTTTTGGAGACCCAGTACTTC. Its translation: CASSPPFLETQYF.

The table lists this clonotype with a few counts. The chain combines TRBV4-2 with TRBJ1-5, with 8 bases that match TRBD1. V lost 1 base and J lost 2; bases outside the gene matches: 1. The CDR3 contains 15 residues. Germline CDR1 LGHNA, CDR2 YNFKEQ. CDR3 nucleotides: TGTGCCAGCAGCCAAGTGGGACAGGGCAATCAGCCCCAGCATTTT. Its protein product is CASSQVGQGNQPQHF.

The V and J genes are TRBV2 and TRBJ2-1, with D unclear. Germline lookup yields CDR1 SNHLY and CDR2 FYNNEI. The V end lost 8 bases, the J end lost 5 bases, and 22 bases lay between the germline ends. The CDR3 sequence is 16 residues long. The CDR3 nucleotides are TGTGCCAGCTTTCTTCGTCGGTCGACCTCTGACAATGAGCAGTTCTTC. It translates to CASFLRRSTSDNEQFF. Complete variable domain (other parts from reference TRBV2 and TRBJ2-1): EPEVTQTPSHQVTQMGQEVILRCVPISNHLYFYWYRQILGQKVEFLVSFYNNEISEKSEIFDDQFSVERPDGSNFTLKIRSTKLEDSAMYFCASFLRRSTSDNEQFFGPGTRLTVL.

The chain uses TRBV20-1 and TRBJ2-7; D not resolved. Germline V gene lookup returns CDR1 DFQATT and CDR2 SNEGSKA (reference sequence). Trimming stripped 6 bases from V and 4 bases from J, with 16 bases between. The CDR3 has 13 residues. CDR3 bases: TGCAGTGCCCTCACCCCAAAGCATTACGAGCAGTACTTC. It codes for CSALTPKHYEQYF.

This clonotype showed up many times. The rearrangement links TRBV29-1 to TRBJ2-7; possibly TRBD1 or TRBD2 for D (6 bases each). From germline, CDR1 is SQVTM and CDR2 ANQGSEA. V was trimmed by 4 bases and J by 4 bases, leaving 17 bases between them. This CDR3 spans 14 amino acids. The CDR3 DNA reads as TGCAGCGTTGTGTCGGGGGCGGTGATATACGAGCAGTACTTC. It codes for CSVVSGAVIYEQYF.

This chain connects TRBV5-5 to TRBJ1-1, with TRBD1 identical over 7 bases. The CDR3 runs 16 residues. Per the germline V gene, CDR1 is SGHKS and CDR2 is YYEKEE (reference sequence). The V and J ends lost 3 bases and 3 bases, in that order; junction bases with no gene match: 11. The CDR3: CASSYAPYRGDTEAFF. DNA of the CDR3: TGTGCCAGCAGCTACGCACCCTACAGGGGAGACACTGAAGCTTTCTTT.

The chain combines TRBV7-8 with TRBJ1-1; the match to TRBD1 covers 7 bases. Trimming at V came to 2 bases and at J to 10 bases, leaving 7 bases not matched to a gene. The V gene's germline CDR1 is SGHVS and CDR2 FQNEAQ. The CDR3 runs 13 residues. DNA of the CDR3: TGTGCCAGCAGCTTACGGGACAGCACCGCAGCTTTCTTT. Translated: CASSLRDSTAAFF.

This clonotype was recorded at least ten times. The chain uses TRBV10-3 and TRBJ2-1; 16 nucleotides line up with TRBD2. CDR1 is ENHRY, CDR2 SYGVKD, per germline. J gave up 9 bases and V 6 bases, and 11 bases lay outside the gene matches. The CDR3 covers 17 residues. CDR3 bases: TGTGCCATCAGCGGGACTAGCGGGAGGGCCGGTAATGCTGAGCAGTTCTTC. Residues: CAISGTSGRAGNAEQFF.

This clonotype was picked up a small number of times. Here the CDR3 reads CASSLGLAVYNEQFF. CDR3 nucleotide sequence: TGTGCCAGCAGCTTGGGCCTAGCGGTTTACAATGAGCAGTTCTTC. V and J are TRBV5-8 and TRBJ2-1, with TRBD2 matching over 7 bases. This CDR3 region has 15 residues. The V gene end was trimmed by 0 bases and the J gene end by 4 bases; junction bases not matched to a gene: 4. Looked up from germline, CDR1 is SGHTS and CDR2 is YDEGEE.

This clonotype was seen many times. The J gene is TRBJ1-6, the V gene TRBV20-1; D uncertain. Germline V gives CDR1 DFQATT, CDR2 SNEGSKA (reference sequence). CDR3 size: 14 residues. The V end lost 5 bases, the J end lost 0 bases, and 8 bases lay between the germline ends. CDR3 loop: CSALRDSYNSPLHF. CDR3 nucleotides: TGCAGTGCTTTACGGGACTCCTATAATTCACCCCTCCACTTT.

This clonotype has at least ten counts. For the CDR3, the DNA is TGTGCCAGCAGTCCGGACGACAACTATGGCTACACCTTC. Translation: CASSPDDNYGYTF. V and J are TRBV12-3 or TRBV12-4 and TRBJ1-2; D call uncertain. V was clipped by 5 bases and J by 2 bases, with 9 bases between them. This CDR3 has 13 amino acids.

About this clonotype: The conserved phenylalanine or tryptophan normally closing the CDR3 is absent here, so this likely arose from a read error. It is unclear where the CDR3 begins or ends on the DNA, so no DNA is shown, and the CDR3 is as TCRdb lists it. This chain connects TRBV24-1 to TRBJ2-1; TRBD1, the D gene given by the table, was not confirmed from the DNA. Looked up from germline, CDR1 is KGHDR and CDR2 is SFDVKD. The CDR3 is 13 amino acids long, termini counted. CDR3 protein: CATSDLRRGPGVG.